These 14 T cell receptor beta chains share one sample of origin, sequenced in a study of graft-versus-host responses after intestinal transplantation. These TCRs' antigens remain unknown. Using immunoSEQ multiplex PCR, the repertoire was profiled, and TCRdb retains in-frame clones only, with some absent. The sample includes about 90,000 clones, roughly 91% of them seen just once. Source: unstimulated CD8+ T cells sorted from spleen or lymph node cells, taken before transplant. The receptors shown here come from a human donor who was the organ donor for an intestinal transplant.

The chain has TRBV20-1 and TRBJ1-2; D is unclear. The CDR3 loop spans 9 amino acids. V shed 5 bases and J shed 14 bases, with 12 bases lying between them. Germline lookup yields CDR1 DFQATT and CDR2 SNEGSKA (reference sequence). Here the CDR3 reads CSAPLGFTF. In DNA form, the CDR3 reads TGCAGTGCTCCCCTCGGTTTTACCTTC.

The chain has TRBV14 and TRBJ1-2; 9 bases fit TRBD1. Germline CDR1 reads SGHDN; CDR2 reads FVKESK. Unmatched junction bases numbered 9, after V lost 3 bases and J lost 4 bases. The CDR3 extends over 16 amino acids. The CDR3 DNA follows: TGTGCCAGCAGCCAGGCCGGGACAGGGCTCGGCTATGGCTACACCTTC. Its translation is CASSQAGTGLGYGYTF. Looking up the rest from reference TRBV14 and TRBJ1-2 gives the full variable domain: EAGVTQFPSHSVIEKGQTVTLRCDPISGHDNLYWYRRVMGKEIKFLLHFVKESKQDESGMPNNRFLAERTGGTYSTLKVQPAELEDSGVYFCASSQAGTGLGYGYTFGSGTRLTVV.

This sequence joins TRBV5-5 and TRBJ2-7; TRBD1 agrees at 9 bases. CDR3 length equals 14 residues. J was trimmed by 4 bases and V by 2 bases; bases with no gene match: 4. Germline values: CDR1 SGHKS, CDR2 YYEKEE (reference sequence). Here the CDR3 reads CASSLTGTGYEQYF. DNA for the CDR3: TGTGCCAGCAGCTTAACCGGGACAGGGTACGAGCAGTACTTC.

This rearrangement joins TRBV11-2 to TRBJ2-7, with TRBD1 matching 7 bases. The CDR3 has 13 residues. V gave up 3 bases and J gave up 1 base; unmatched junction bases: 0. Germline V gives CDR1 SGHAT, CDR2 FQNNGV. CDR3 bases: TGTGCCAGCAGCTTGGGACAGTCCTACGAGCAGTACTTC. The encoded protein is CASSLGQSYEQYF.

This chain joins TRBV7-8 and TRBJ2-7; 8 bases match TRBD2. With 5 bases clipped from V and 2 bases from J, the junction kept 20 bases outside the gene matches. CDR1 SGHVS and CDR2 FQNEAQ come from the germline V gene. The CDR3 consists of 19 residues. The DNA for the CDR3 is TGTGCCAGCAGCCCCCGCCGGGGGGGGCGCACGGGGATCCCCTACGAGCAGTACTTC. Translation: CASSPRRGGRTGIPYEQYF.

The chain employs TRBV28 and TRBJ1-4; D is uncertain. The CDR3 length is 15 residues. CDR1 is MDHEN, CDR2 SYDVKM, per germline. The germline V and J ends were trimmed by 4 bases and 8 bases, with 17 bases remaining between them. The CDR3 loop reads CASSSRTTPGEKLFF. The CDR3 bases are TGTGCCAGCAGTTCCAGGACCACTCCGGGGGAAAAACTGTTTTTT.

The chain links TRBV4-3 to TRBJ2-5; tentatively, D is TRBD2 (5 bases). Germline CDR1 LGHNA, CDR2 YSLEER. V dropped 1 base and J dropped 7 bases, with 10 bases sitting between them. This CDR3 has 13 amino acids. CDR3: CASSQVSAGTQYF. CDR3 DNA: TGCGCCAGCAGCCAAGTCTCGGCGGGGACCCAGTACTTC.

As regards this clone: One end of the junction does not line up with germline, which may come from a read error. V gene TRBV28 combines with J gene TRBJ2-1, with 7 nucleotides matching TRBD2. CDR1 is MDHEN, CDR2 SYDVKM, per germline. The length of the CDR3 is 14 residues. CDR3 nucleotide sequence: TGTGCCAGTAGTTGGCGGGGGACCTACAATGAGCAGTTCTTC. Its protein product is CASSWRGTYNEQFF.

This clone was recorded a few times. The chain links TRBV27 to TRBJ2-7, with TRBD1 identical over 8 bases. CDR3 length equals 16 residues. The V segment lost 5 bases and the J segment 2 bases; nucleotides outside the gene matches: 11. Germline-derived CDR1 and CDR2 are MNHEY and SMNVEV (reference sequence). In DNA form, the CDR3 reads TGTGCCAGCAGTCTAGGGTTCGGGACAGGAGCCTACGAGCAGTACTTC. The encoded protein is CASSLGFGTGAYEQYF.

This rearrangement joins TRBV30 to TRBJ1-2; unclear D gene. Trimming left V 3 bases short and J 0 bases short, with 14 bases between. From germline, CDR1 is GTSNPN and CDR2 SVGIG (reference sequence). This CDR3 spans 15 amino acids. The CDR3 here is CAWSPITYTNYGYTF. CDR3 bases: TGTGCCTGGAGCCCCATCACCTATACTAACTATGGCTACACCTTC. Supplemented by reference TRBV30 and TRBJ1-2, the full variable domain reads SQTIHQWPATLVQPVGSPLSLECTVEGTSNPNLYWYRQAAGRGLQLLFYSVGIGQISSEVPQNLSASRPQDRQFILSSKKLLLSDSGFYLCAWSPITYTNYGYTFGSGTRLTVV.

The V gene is TRBV9, the J gene TRBJ2-7; TRBD1 might be the D (5 bases). CDR1 is SGDLS and CDR2 is YYNGEE in the germline V gene. CDR3 length equals 14 residues. Trimming shortened V by 4 bases and J by 7 bases, and 18 bases separated the two germline ends. CDR3 coding DNA: TGTGCCAGCAGCAGCCGACTCCCGCCAGGGGAGCAGTACTTC. This codes for CASSSRLPPGEQYF.

This chain connects TRBV5-1 to TRBJ2-7; TRBD2 matches at 9 bases. CDR1 SGHRS and CDR2 YFSETQ come from the germline V gene. This CDR3 spans 16 amino acids. Unmatched junction bases numbered 8, after V lost 1 base and J lost 3 bases. CDR3 sequence reads: CASSLRPTAGGYEQYF. The CDR3 DNA is TGCGCCAGCAGCTTGAGGCCGACAGCGGGAGGCTACGAGCAGTACTTC.

The rearrangement links TRBV18 to TRBJ1-2; 8 bases are a match to TRBD1. The ends lost 4 bases at V and 2 bases at J; junction bases unmatched: 9. The CDR3 covers 16 residues. The germline CDR1 and CDR2 sequences are KGHSH and LQKENI. Written as DNA, the CDR3 is TGTGCCAGCTCACTACTTACAGGGGGAAGGAACTATGGCTACACCTTC. Protein sequence: CASSLLTGGRNYGYTF.

The rearrangement joins TRBV10-2 to TRBJ1-5; no reliable D call. V was clipped by 3 bases and J by 5 bases, with 11 bases between them. The CDR3 totals 14 residues. The germline gives CDR1 WSHSY, CDR2 SAAADI. CDR3 protein: CASSEVFLDQPQHF. The CDR3 DNA sequence: TGCGCCAGCAGTGAAGTGTTCCTAGATCAGCCCCAGCATTTT.